The rows below give T cell receptor beta chains drawn from one sample of a study of vaccination and CD4 T cells after COVID-19. TCRdb reanalysed the PCR reads using MiXCR and keeps one entry per CDR3 protein. This table holds more than 15,000 distinct CDR3 sequences, over 40% found once. What these receptors recognize is not known. Sequenced here: CD4+ T cells from blood, cultured in vitro, sampled about 7 months after SARS-CoV-2 vaccination. The receptors derive from a human donor who had recovered from COVID-19. The CDR3 runs from the conserved cysteine through the conserved F or W. The D gene is left open where the match is weak. Rows give clone size only sometimes, using once, few, many, or a class for an expanded clone.

>NA|NA|TRBJ2-3|TRBV7-2
CASTVMTDTQYF
TGTGCCAGCACCGTGATGACAGATACGCAGTATTTT
>NA|NA|TRBJ1-2|TRBV30
CAWSVYRTAYGYTF
TGTGCCTGGAGTGTATACCGGACAGCGTATGGCTACACCTTC
>few|TRBD1|TRBJ1-2|TRBV11-3
CASREGGGTPWSYGYTF
TGTGCCAGCCGCGAAGGGGGCGGGACACCATGGAGCTATGGCTACACCTTC
>NA|TRBD2|TRBJ2-1|TRBV4-1
CASSHPGLAGEQFF
TGCGCCAGCAGCCACCCCGGACTAGCGGGAGAGCAGTTCTTC
>once|NA|TRBJ2-1|TRBV7-9
CASSLDWGAILVSEQFF
TGTGCCAGCAGCTTAGATTGGGGCGCCATACTAGTTTCTGAGCAGTTCTTC
>few|TRBD1|TRBJ2-7|TRBV7-3
CASSPRTGASYEQYF
TGTGCCAGCAGCCCGAGGACAGGTGCTTCCTACGAGCAGTACTTC
>NA|TRBD1|TRBJ2-7|TRBV6-1
CASSPRGTSYEQYF
TGTGCCAGCAGTCCCAGGGGGACCTCCTACGAGCAGTACTTC
>NA|TRBD1|TRBJ2-5|TRBV20-1
CSAGPTGAGQETQYF
TGCAGTGCTGGACCGACAGGGGCAGGACAAGAGACCCAGTACTTC
>once|TRBD1|TRBJ1-4|TRBV7-6
CASSLGTGDEKLFF
TGTGCCAGCAGCTTAGGCACAGGGGATGAAAAACTGTTTTTT
>few|NA|TRBJ1-5|TRBV7-9
CASSLDSHQPQHF
TGTGCCAGCAGCCTCGACAGCCATCAGCCCCAGCATTTT
>NA|NA|TRBJ2-7|TRBV11-2
CASSIDPSSYEQYF
TGTGCCAGCAGCATTGACCCCAGCTCCTACGAGCAGTACTTC
>NA|TRBD1|TRBJ2-5|TRBV7-2
CASSSDRAGETQYF
TGTGCCAGCAGCTCCGACAGGGCAGGGGAGACCCAGTACTTC
>few|TRBD2|TRBJ2-3|TRBV20-1
CSADPLLAGGTDTQYF
TGCAGTGCTGACCCTCTACTAGCGGGGGGCACAGATACGCAGTATTTT
>few|NA|TRBJ2-3|TRBV20-1
CSASPYSGTSDTQYF
TGCAGTGCTAGTCCTTACTCAGGAACATCAGATACGCAGTATTTT
>NA|NA|TRBJ2-7|TRBV7-6
CAGGQPGYF
TGTGCCGGGGGGCAGCCGGGGTACTTC
>once|NA|TRBJ1-2|TRBV2
CASSEYTSVYGYTF
TGTGCCAGCAGTGAATACACCTCCGTCTATGGCTACACCTTC
>NA|TRBD2|TRBJ2-7|TRBV30
CASQARDYYEQYF
TGTGCCTCTCAAGCCCGGGACTACTACGAGCAGTACTTC
>NA|TRBD1|TRBJ1-6|TRBV4-3
CASSQQQGRNSPLHF
TGCGCCAGCAGCCAACAACAGGGGCGCAATTCACCCCTCCACTTT
>few|TRBD2|TRBJ2-7|TRBV7-3
CASSPGLAGAEQYF
TGTGCCAGCAGCCCAGGACTAGCGGGAGCCGAGCAGTACTTC
>NA|TRBD1|TRBJ2-6|TRBV19
CASSISRDRVNVLTF
TGTGCCAGTAGTATAAGTCGGGACAGGGTTAACGTCCTGACTTTC
>NA|TRBD1|TRBJ2-3|TRBV20-1
CSARTGAQDTQYF
TGCAGTGCTAGGACAGGGGCACAAGATACGCAGTATTTT
>NA|NA|TRBJ2-7|TRBV20-1
CSARDTRSLQQYF
TGCAGTGCTAGAGATACTAGGTCCCTACAGCAGTACTTC
>NA|NA|TRBJ2-7|TRBV7-3
CASSLNRGGEQYF
TGTGCCAGCAGCTTAAACCGGGGTGGCGAGCAGTACTTC
>NA|NA|TRBJ2-7|TRBV20-1
CSARGHFYEQYF
TGCAGTGCTCGAGGACACTTCTACGAGCAGTACTTC
>few|NA|TRBJ2-2|TRBV6-5
CASSEAVRGWDTGELFF
TGTGCCAGCAGTGAAGCTGTCAGGGGATGGGACACCGGGGAGCTGTTTTTT
>NA|NA|TRBJ1-1|TRBV20-1
CSARDQTRARSEAFF
TGCAGTGCTAGAGATCAAACACGGGCGCGTAGCGAAGCTTTCTTT
>few|NA|TRBJ1-5|TRBV19
CASSIDHRPYQPQHF
TGTGCCAGTAGTATAGATCACAGACCTTATCAGCCCCAGCATTTT
>NA|NA|TRBJ1-5|TRBV20-1
CSARHAPDSNQPQHF
TGCAGTGCTAGACACGCTCCGGACAGTAATCAGCCCCAGCATTTT
>NA|NA|TRBJ1-5|TRBV20-1
CSARATPPGSPTSPNQPQHF
TGCAGTGCTAGAGCTACTCCTCCAGGGAGTCCAACCTCCCCAAATCAGCCCCAGCATTTT
>few|TRBD2|TRBJ2-2|TRBV7-6
CAVPGGSRAGELFF
TGTGCCGTTCCGGGCGGGAGCCGCGCCGGGGAGCTGTTTTTT
>NA|TRBD2|TRBJ2-7|TRBV12-3/TRBV12-4
CASSLLAGGYEQYF
TGTGCCAGCAGTTTACTAGCGGGAGGCTACGAGCAGTACTTC
>once|TRBD1|TRBJ1-5|TRBV12-3/TRBV12-4
CASSTQGEGQPQHF
TGTGCCAGCAGTACCCAGGGGGAGGGTCAGCCCCAGCATTTT
>once|NA|TRBJ2-1|TRBV20-1
CSARGALGLWGNEQFF
TGCAGTGCTAGAGGAGCATTGGGGCTTTGGGGCAATGAGCAGTTCTTC
>NA|NA|TRBJ2-5|TRBV5-1
CASSSGQYQETQYF
TGCGCCAGCAGCTCGGGCCAGTACCAAGAGACCCAGTACTTC
>few|NA|TRBJ2-7|TRBV24-1
CATSDQGGPYEQYF
TGTGCCACCAGTGACCAGGGGGGCCCCTACGAGCAGTACTTC
>few|TRBD1|TRBJ1-2|TRBV15
CATSRAPGGRYGYTF
TGTGCCACCAGCAGAGCCCCAGGGGGTCGCTATGGCTACACCTTC
>NA|TRBD1|TRBJ1-2|TRBV6-1
CASRGQGIYGYTF
TGTGCCAGCAGGGGACAGGGGATCTATGGCTACACCTTC
>NA|TRBD1|TRBJ2-5|TRBV6-5
CASSYRTGGETQYF
TGTGCCAGCAGTTACAGGACAGGGGGGGAGACCCAGTACTTC
>NA|NA|TRBJ2-2|TRBV7-3
CASSLTGGPFGELFF
TGTGCCAGCAGCTTAACGGGGGGGCCCTTCGGGGAGCTGTTTTTT
>NA|TRBD1|TRBJ1-2|TRBV2
CASRRLRTGANYGYTF
TGTGCCAGCAGAAGACTTCGGACAGGAGCTAACTATGGCTACACCTTC
>NA|TRBD2|TRBJ2-5|TRBV7-9
CASSLARASGGTQETQYF
TGTGCCAGCAGCTTAGCGCGGGCTAGCGGGGGGACCCAAGAGACCCAGTACTTC
>few|TRBD1|TRBJ1-1|TRBV6-5
CASSYTQGVGTEAFF
TGTGCCAGCAGTTACACACAGGGGGTAGGGACTGAAGCTTTCTTT
>NA|TRBD1|TRBJ2-5|TRBV27
CASRNRQGSETQYF
TGTGCCAGCAGAAATCGACAGGGGAGTGAGACCCAGTACTTC
>NA|TRBD2|TRBJ2-3|TRBV7-2
CASSSDRLAGLTDTQYF
TGTGCCAGCAGCTCCGATCGACTAGCGGGGCTGACAGATACGCAGTATTTT
>NA|NA|TRBJ1-5|TRBV20-1
CSARGRVGLGNQPQHF
TGCAGTGCCCGTGGCAGGGTAGGGTTAGGCAATCAGCCCCAGCATTTT
>NA|NA|TRBJ2-3|TRBV29-1
CSVDTSSTDTQYF
TGCAGCGTTGATACTAGCAGCACAGATACGCAGTATTTT